This T cell receptor (beta chain) was identified during a study of T cell repertoires in cytomegalovirus infection. The overall study: Recently identified HLA-C-restricted CMV epitopes and well-studied HLA-B-restricted CMV epitopes were used by the study. Indications of both CMV infection and matching HLA type were provided by public TCR beta signatures. Whole-study results and caveats: CMV-specific TCR beta clonotypes restricted by HLA-C were the ones dominating the ex vivo response. There were carriers of CMV plus the relevant HLA, and cumulative public TCR beta family frequency identified them.

In TCRdb, the reads were re-called with MiXCR into one record per CDR3 protein. This sample has hundreds of thousands of distinct CDR3 sequences, with about 33% found just once. Notes on this clonotype: The antigen is not known.

This CDR3 region has 13 residues. Germline V gene data show CDR1 as SQVTM and CDR2 as ANQGSEA. V lost 7 bases and J lost 5, with 17 bases in between. Material: cultured PBMCs, obtained from culture after CMV antigen stimulation. The receptor was isolated from a human donor in good health (CMV status not recorded). Some clones in this sample may be carry-over from other donors' samples. The chain recombines TRBV29-1 with TRBJ1-1, with D perhaps matching TRBD1 (6 bases). The CDR3 DNA is TGCAGCGCTTCCCCAGGGGAGGGGACTGAAGCTTTCTTT. As protein: CSASPGEGTEAFF.